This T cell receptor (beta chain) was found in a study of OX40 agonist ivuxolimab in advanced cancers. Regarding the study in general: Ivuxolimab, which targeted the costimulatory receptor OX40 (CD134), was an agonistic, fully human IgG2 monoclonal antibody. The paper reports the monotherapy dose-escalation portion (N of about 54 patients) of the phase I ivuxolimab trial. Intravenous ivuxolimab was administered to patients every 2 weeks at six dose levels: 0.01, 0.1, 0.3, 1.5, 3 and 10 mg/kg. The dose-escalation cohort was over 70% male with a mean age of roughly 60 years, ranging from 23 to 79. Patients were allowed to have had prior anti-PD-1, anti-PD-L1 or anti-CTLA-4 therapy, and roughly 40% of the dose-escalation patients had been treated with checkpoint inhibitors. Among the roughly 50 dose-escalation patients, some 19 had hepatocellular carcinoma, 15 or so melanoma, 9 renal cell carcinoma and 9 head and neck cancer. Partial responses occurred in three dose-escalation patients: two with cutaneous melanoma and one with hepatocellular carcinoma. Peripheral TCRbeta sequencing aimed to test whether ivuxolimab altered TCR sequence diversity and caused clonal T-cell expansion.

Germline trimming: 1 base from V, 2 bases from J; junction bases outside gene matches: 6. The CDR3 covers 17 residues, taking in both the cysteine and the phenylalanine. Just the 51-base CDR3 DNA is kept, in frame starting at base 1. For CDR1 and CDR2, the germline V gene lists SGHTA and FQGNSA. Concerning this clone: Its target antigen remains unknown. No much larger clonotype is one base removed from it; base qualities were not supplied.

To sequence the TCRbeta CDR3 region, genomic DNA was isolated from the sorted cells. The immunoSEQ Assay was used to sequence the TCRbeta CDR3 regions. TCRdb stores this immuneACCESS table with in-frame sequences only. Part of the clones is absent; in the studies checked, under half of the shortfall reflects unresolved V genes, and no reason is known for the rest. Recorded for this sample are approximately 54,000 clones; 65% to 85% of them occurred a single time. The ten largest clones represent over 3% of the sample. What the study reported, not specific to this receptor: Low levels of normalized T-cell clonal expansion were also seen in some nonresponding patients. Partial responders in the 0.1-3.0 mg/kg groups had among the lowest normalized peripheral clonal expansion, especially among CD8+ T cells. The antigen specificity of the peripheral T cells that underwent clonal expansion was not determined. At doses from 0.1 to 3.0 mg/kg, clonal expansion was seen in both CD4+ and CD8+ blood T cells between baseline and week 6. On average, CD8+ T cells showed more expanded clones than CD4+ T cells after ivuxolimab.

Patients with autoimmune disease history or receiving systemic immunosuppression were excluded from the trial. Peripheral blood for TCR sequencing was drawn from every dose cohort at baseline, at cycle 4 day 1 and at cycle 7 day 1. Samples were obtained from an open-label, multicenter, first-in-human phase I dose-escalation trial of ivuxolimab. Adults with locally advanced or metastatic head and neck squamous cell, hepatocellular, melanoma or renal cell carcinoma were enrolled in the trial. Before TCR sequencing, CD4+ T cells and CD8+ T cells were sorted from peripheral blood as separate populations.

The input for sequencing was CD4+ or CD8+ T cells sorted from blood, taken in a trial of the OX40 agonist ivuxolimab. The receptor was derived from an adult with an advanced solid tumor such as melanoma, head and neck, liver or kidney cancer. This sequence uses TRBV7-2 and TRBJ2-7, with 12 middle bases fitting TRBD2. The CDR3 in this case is CASSLVALAGGPYEQYF. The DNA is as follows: TGTGCCAGCAGCTTAGTGGCTCTAGCGGGGGGGCCCTACGAGCAGTACTTC.